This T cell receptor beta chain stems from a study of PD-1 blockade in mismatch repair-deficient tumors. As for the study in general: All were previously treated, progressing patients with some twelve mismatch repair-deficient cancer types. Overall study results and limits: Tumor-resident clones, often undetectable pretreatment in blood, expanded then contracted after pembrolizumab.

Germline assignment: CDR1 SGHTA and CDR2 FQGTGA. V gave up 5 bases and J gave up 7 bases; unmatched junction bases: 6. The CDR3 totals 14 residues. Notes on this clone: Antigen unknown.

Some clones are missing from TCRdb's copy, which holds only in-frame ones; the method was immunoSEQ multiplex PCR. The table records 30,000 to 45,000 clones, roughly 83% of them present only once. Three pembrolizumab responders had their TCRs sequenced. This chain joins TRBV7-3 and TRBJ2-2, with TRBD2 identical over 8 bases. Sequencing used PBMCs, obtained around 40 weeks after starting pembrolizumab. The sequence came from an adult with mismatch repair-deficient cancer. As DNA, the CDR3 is TGTGCCAGCAGCCCACATAGCGGGGTCGGGGAGCTGTTTTTT. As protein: CASSPHSGVGELFF.